This T cell receptor beta chain comes out of a study of blood T cell repertoires in COVID-19. Across the study: From the United States, Italy and Spain came samples of acute and convalescent COVID-19.

V gave up 1 base and J gave up 6 bases, with 12 bases separating them. Germline CDR1 is MNHNY and CDR2 is SVGAGI (reference sequence). This CDR3 comprises 14 residues. Authors' processing steps: Quantification of nucleated cells was approximated via reference gene primer amplification. Only in-frame clones appear in the TCRdb table, and some are missing; sequencing was by immunoSEQ multiplex PCR. That table furnishes V, J and clone size, whereas the DNA furnished D and trimming. In the table there are a few hundred thousand clones, roughly nine tenths of which are singletons. Participants' reported clinical history set cohort assignment. People in the exposed group encountered a COVID-19 case within 2 weeks before entering the study.

The source is a woman in her 40s who had been exposed to COVID-19. The chain employs TRBV6-6 and TRBJ1-2; D gene uncertain. Sequencing was done on a sample of PBMCs or T cells enriched from blood (not recorded which). The chain's CDR3 is CASSYYPWEDGYTF. CDR3 DNA sequence: TGTGCCAGCAGTTACTACCCCTGGGAGGATGGCTACACCTTC.